The 11 T cell receptor beta chains given below trace back to one sample, sequenced in a study of cytomegalovirus exposure and HLA in healthy donors. Primers: 60 Vbeta forward and 13 Jbeta reverse. Data came from immunoSEQ multiplex PCR; TCRdb stores just in-frame clones and leaves some out. The sample yields approximately 170,000 clones, over 80% seen once. Source material: PBMCs. The receptors shown here come from a woman in her forties or fifties in good health and CMV-seropositive.

The chain joins TRBV7-2 to TRBJ1-5, with 7 bases fitting TRBD1. V was clipped by 4 bases and J by 4 bases; unmatched bases: 7. The germline V gene has CDR1 SGHTA and CDR2 FQGNSA. The CDR3 length is 15 residues. This CDR3 is CASSSDRTGNQPQHF. The CDR3 bases are TGTGCCAGCAGCTCGGATAGGACAGGTAATCAGCCCCAGCATTTT. The whole variable domain, remainder taken from reference TRBV7-2 and TRBJ1-5, is GAGVSQSPSNKVTEKGKDVELRCDPISGHTALYWYRQSLGQGLEFLIYFQGNSAPDKSGLPSDRFSAERTGGSVSTLTIQRTQQEDSAVYLCASSSDRTGNQPQHFGDGTRLSIL.

This clone was found a few times. This chain uses TRBV7-2 with TRBJ2-7, with TRBD2 matching over 10 bases. With V trimmed by 4 bases and J by 0 bases, 3 bases remained unmatched. The germline CDR1 and CDR2 sequences are SGHTA and FQGNSA. This CDR3 spans 15 amino acids. CDR3 loop: CASSSLAGTSYEQYF. CDR3 coding DNA: TGTGCCAGCAGCTCACTAGCGGGGACCTCCTACGAGCAGTACTTC.

This clone was seen a handful of times. The rearrangement links TRBV11-1 to TRBJ1-1, with D perhaps matching TRBD1 (5 bases). Trimming removed 0 bases at V and 4 bases at J, with 15 bases between. Germline assignment: CDR1 SGHAT and CDR2 FQDESV (reference sequence). The CDR3 is made up of 16 amino acids. The CDR3 nucleotides read TGTGCCAGCAGCTTAGCTGCGTCGGTTAGGGGCACTGAAGCTTTCTTT. Amino acids: CASSLAASVRGTEAFF.

The chain links TRBV28 to TRBJ1-2; 7 bases agree with TRBD1. Germline CDR1 MDHEN, CDR2 SYDVKM. The CDR3 loop spans 14 amino acids. V was pared by 5 bases and J by 4 bases, with 7 bases of the junction left unmatched. CDR3 sequence (DNA): TGTGCCAGCAGTCTGACAGGGTTGAGCTATGGCTACACCTTC. This encodes CASSLTGLSYGYTF.

The chain uses TRBV5-1 and TRBJ2-7; possible D gene TRBD2, 5 bases. CDR1 and CDR2 from the germline V gene are SGHRS and YFSETQ. CDR3 size: 13 residues. Trimming pared 4 bases from V and 3 bases from J, leaving 11 bases between. The CDR3 sequence: CASSPELDYEQYF. The CDR3 bases are TGCGCCAGCAGCCCGGAACTAGACTACGAGCAGTACTTC.

This clone was counted only a few times. The chain couples TRBV4-3 to TRBJ1-2; TRBD1 agrees at 7 bases. The CDR3 contains 15 residues. Looked up from germline, CDR1 is LGHNA and CDR2 is YSLEER. Trimming took 4 bases from V and 6 from J; bases not matched to a gene: 11. CDR3 DNA: TGCGCCAGCAGCCGGACAGGAGTCTCTCGGGATGGCTACACCTTC. As protein: CASSRTGVSRDGYTF.

This chain links TRBV7-6 with TRBJ2-2; TRBD2 matches 15 bases. The V gene's germline CDR1 is SGHVS and CDR2 FNYEAQ. The CDR3 sequence is 18 residues long. With 5 bases clipped from V and 0 bases from J, the junction kept 4 bases outside the gene matches. CDR3: CASSLGLAGGANTGELFF. Written as DNA, the CDR3 is TGTGCCAGCAGCCTGGGACTAGCGGGGGGCGCGAACACCGGGGAGCTGTTTTTT.

This chain connects TRBV27 to TRBJ1-3; unclear D gene. Germline assignment: CDR1 MNHEY and CDR2 SMNVEV (reference sequence). This CDR3 contains 14 residues. V was cut by 6 bases and J by 0 bases, with 9 bases left in between. CDR3 region: CASSPVSSGNTIYF. The CDR3 nucleotides are TGTGCCAGCAGCCCGGTGAGCTCTGGAAACACCATATATTTT.

The CDR3 loop is CASSSRTSLPDTQYF. DNA for the CDR3: TGTGCCAGCAGCTCTCGGACTAGTCTCCCAGATACGCAGTATTTT. This chain links TRBV7-2 with TRBJ2-3, with 7 bases aligning to TRBD2. The CDR3 totals 15 residues. Germline assignment: CDR1 SGHTA and CDR2 FQGNSA. With V trimmed by 4 bases and J by 4 bases, 8 bases remained unmatched. The full variable domain, with the rest looked up from reference TRBV7-2 and TRBJ2-3, is GAGVSQSPSNKVTEKGKDVELRCDPISGHTALYWYRQSLGQGLEFLIYFQGNSAPDKSGLPSDRFSAERTGGSVSTLTIQRTQQEDSAVYLCASSSRTSLPDTQYFGPGTRLTVL.

The J gene is TRBJ1-4, the V gene TRBV27; 8 bases align to TRBD1. This CDR3 has 18 residues. The germline V gene has CDR1 MNHEY and CDR2 SMNVEV (reference sequence). J gave up 14 bases and V 1 base, and 21 bases lay outside the gene matches. Here the CDR3 DNA reads TGTGCCAGCAGTTTATATAGCCCCCCCGGACAGGGCAATCTGGGGCTGTTTTTT. It yields the protein CASSLYSPPGQGNLGLFF.

This clone was seen more than once but under ten times. The chain combines TRBV19 with TRBJ2-5; 9 nucleotides line up with TRBD1. There are 15 residues in the CDR3. J was trimmed by 4 bases and V by 5 bases; bases with no gene match: 8. Germline V gene data show CDR1 as LNHDA and CDR2 as SQIVND (reference sequence). For the CDR3, the DNA is TGTGCCAGTAGTGCGGGACAGGGTTTTCGAGAGACCCAGTACTTC. Protein product: CASSAGQGFRETQYF.